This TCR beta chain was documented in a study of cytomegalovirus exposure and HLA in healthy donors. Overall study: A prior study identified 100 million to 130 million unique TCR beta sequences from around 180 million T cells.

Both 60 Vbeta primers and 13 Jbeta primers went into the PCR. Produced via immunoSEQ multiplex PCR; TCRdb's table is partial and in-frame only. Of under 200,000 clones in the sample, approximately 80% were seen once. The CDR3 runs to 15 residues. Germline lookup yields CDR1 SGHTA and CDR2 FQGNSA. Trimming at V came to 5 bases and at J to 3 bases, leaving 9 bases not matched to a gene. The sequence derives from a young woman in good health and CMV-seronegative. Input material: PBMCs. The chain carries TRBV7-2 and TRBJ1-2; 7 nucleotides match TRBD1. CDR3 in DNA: TGTGCCAGCAGCCCGACAGGGACCCTGTACTATGGCTACACCTTC. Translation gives CASSPTGTLYYGYTF.